This T cell receptor beta chain was observed in a study of cytomegalovirus exposure and HLA in healthy donors. About this clone itself: What it binds is unknown.

Amplification used 60 Vbeta primers and 13 Jbeta primers. Method: immunoSEQ multiplex PCR; TCRdb's copy keeps in-frame clones and lacks some. In total, the table holds about 110,000 clones. Study results and caveats: A few chains tied to CMV proved CMV antigen-specific in vitro. Reported performance of the classifier showed diagnosis of cytomegalovirus status with high specificity and sensitivity. TRBV6-2, TRBV6-3 and other indistinguishable V segments were excluded. For most TCR beta V segments, an earlier analysis put the productive rate at about 87% or about 30% of the time.

This CDR3 spans 13 amino acids. Germline assignment: CDR1 KGHSH and CDR2 LQKENI. The V end lost 3 bases, the J end lost 6 bases, and 11 bases lay between the germline ends. The specimen was PBMCs. The rearrangement uses TRBV18 and TRBJ2-5; TRBD1 might be the D (5 bases). This receptor was identified in a man younger than 35 in good health and CMV-seronegative. The CDR3 DNA follows: TGTGCCAGCTCACCCCTGGACATTCAGACCCAGTACTTC. This gives the protein CASSPLDIQTQYF.